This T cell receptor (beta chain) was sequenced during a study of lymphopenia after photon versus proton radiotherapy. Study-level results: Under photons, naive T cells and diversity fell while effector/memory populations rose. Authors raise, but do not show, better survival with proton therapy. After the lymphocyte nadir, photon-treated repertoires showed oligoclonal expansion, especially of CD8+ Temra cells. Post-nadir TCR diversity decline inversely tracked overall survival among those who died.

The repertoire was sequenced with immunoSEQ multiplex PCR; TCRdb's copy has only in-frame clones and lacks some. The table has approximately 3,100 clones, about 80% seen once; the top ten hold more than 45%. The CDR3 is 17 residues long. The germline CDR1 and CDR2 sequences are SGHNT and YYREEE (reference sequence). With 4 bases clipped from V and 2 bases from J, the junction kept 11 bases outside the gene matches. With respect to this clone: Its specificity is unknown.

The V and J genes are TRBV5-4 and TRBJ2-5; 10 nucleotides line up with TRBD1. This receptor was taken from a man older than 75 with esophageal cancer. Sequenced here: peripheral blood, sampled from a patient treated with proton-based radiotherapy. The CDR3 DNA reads TGTGCCAGCAGCGGATCCCGGGACAGGGGTAGGCAAGAGACCCAGTACTTC. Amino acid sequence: CASSGSRDRGRQETQYF.